This T cell receptor (beta chain) was identified in a study of CD8 T cells in Susac syndrome. With random hexamers, reverse transcription was performed on roughly 0.5 to 1 ug of RNA. The amplification used immunoSEQ multiplex PCR on TCR beta CDR3; it spanned 54 Vbeta and 13 Jbeta. One entry per CDR3 protein, called by TCRdb with MiXCR from the immunoSEQ multiplex PCR reads. The table shows 120,000 or so distinct CDR3 sequences, with around 94% occurring only once. CDR1 is SGHAT, CDR2 FQNNGV, per germline. This CDR3 region has 14 residues. With 4 bases clipped from V and 4 bases from J, the junction kept 3 bases outside the gene matches. Negative isolation yielded the CD8+ and CD4+ T cells, while FACS enriched the TEMRA cells.

The J gene is TRBJ2-5, the V gene TRBV11-2; TRBD1 matches at 10 bases. The source is a human donor in good health. The sample consisted of CD4+ T cells from PBMCs. The CDR3 here is CASSWTGGGETQYF. The CDR3 DNA reads TGTGCCAGCAGCTGGACAGGGGGGGGAGAGACCCAGTACTTC.